The rows below give T cell receptor beta chains drawn from one sample of a study of blood T cell repertoires in COVID-19. Some clones are missing from TCRdb's copy, which holds only in-frame ones; the method was immunoSEQ multiplex PCR. The sample carries fewer than 350,000 clones, 70% to 90% recorded once. Input material: PBMCs or T cells enriched from blood (not recorded which). Every receptor here comes from a woman in her thirties or forties who had recovered from COVID-19. CDR3s include the opening cysteine and the closing phenylalanine or tryptophan. The order of the fields is V gene, J gene, clone size, D gene, CDR3 DNA, CDR3 protein. D genes are given only for firm matches. Clone size is stated in some rows and not others, as once, few, many or a class when expanded.

TRBV5-1	TRBJ2-2	.	.	TGCGCCAGTTGGACGGGGGACACCGGGGAGCTGTTTTTT	CASWTGDTGELFF
TRBV20-1	TRBJ2-7	.	.	TGCAGTGCCTTGGCAGGGGCAAAGCAGTACTTC	CSALAGAKQYF
TRBV24-1	TRBJ2-2	.	TRBD1	TGTGCCACCAGTGATCCCGGGACAGGGTCCACCGGGGAGCTGTTTTTT	CATSDPGTGSTGELFF
TRBV7-5	TRBJ1-3	.	.	TGTGCCAGAAGTCCCAGGGGGCGAGGAAACACCATATATTTT	CARSPRGRGNTIYF
TRBV2	TRBJ2-5	.	.	TGTGCCAGCGCGTCCCAAGAGACCCAGTACTTC	CASASQETQYF
TRBV7-9	TRBJ2-5	.	.	TGTGCCAGCAGCCCGGGCCAAGAGACCCAGTACTTC	CASSPGQETQYF
TRBV7-9	TRBJ2-1	.	TRBD2	TGTGCCAGCAGCTTAGCGAAACTAGCGGGCAATGAGCAGTTCTTC	CASSLAKLAGNEQFF
TRBV5-1	TRBJ2-1	.	TRBD2	TGCGCCAGCAGCTTGGCCTCAAGCGGGGTCTACAATGAGCAGTTCTTC	CASSLASSGVYNEQFF
TRBV6-5	TRBJ2-1	.	.	TGTGCCAGCAGTTACGATGGCGCAGGGTTCGGCAATGAGCAGTTCTTC	CASSYDGAGFGNEQFF
TRBV11-1	TRBJ2-5	.	TRBD1	TGTGCCAGCAGCAGCGGGCGGACAGGGACGGAGACCCAGTACTTC	CASSSGRTGTETQYF
TRBV19	TRBJ2-6	.	TRBD1	TGTGCCAGTAGTCTGACAGGGACTGGGGCCAACGTCCTGACTTTC	CASSLTGTGANVLTF
TRBV18	TRBJ1-2	.	TRBD1	TGTGCCAGCTCACTCGGAACGGGACAGGGCTTAGGTGGCTACACCTTC	CASSLGTGQGLGGYTF
TRBV18	TRBJ1-2	.	.	TGTGCCAGCTCACGGGACTCCGATGGCTACACCTTC	CASSRDSDGYTF
TRBV7-2	TRBJ2-7	once	TRBD2	TGTGCCAGCAGCTTCCGGACTAGCGGGAGTTACGAGCAGTACTTC	CASSFRTSGSYEQYF
TRBV2	TRBJ2-3	.	TRBD2	TGTGCCAGCAAGGCGGGAGCGGGCACAGATACGCAGTATTTT	CASKAGAGTDTQYF
TRBV7-2	TRBJ2-1	.	.	TGTGCCAGCAGCTTAGAGTGGCAGGACTACAATGAGCAGTTCTTC	CASSLEWQDYNEQFF
TRBV5-6	TRBJ2-1	.	TRBD2	TGTGCCAGCACCCTAGCGGGTCCGTACAATGAGCAGTTCTTC	CASTLAGPYNEQFF
TRBV3-1/TRBV3-2	TRBJ2-3	once	.	TGTGCCAGCAGCTGGCGGGGAAATAGCCGCTCGCAGGATACGCAGTATTTT	CASSWRGNSRSQDTQYF
TRBV7-3	TRBJ2-3	.	.	TGTGCCAGCAGCTCCGGGGGAGATACGCAGTATTTT	CASSSGGDTQYF
TRBV30	TRBJ2-3	.	.	TGTGCCTGGGGGTCGGAGGGTCGCACAGATACGCAGTATTTT	CAWGSEGRTDTQYF
TRBV28	TRBJ1-5	.	TRBD1	TGTGCCAGCAGAGAGACAGGGACGGGCGGGCAGCCCCAGCATTTT	CASRETGTGGQPQHF
TRBV30	TRBJ1-1	.	.	TGTGCCGGATACAGGGTTCGTGGCACTGAAGCTTTCTTT	CAGYRVRGTEAFF
TRBV18	TRBJ2-6	.	TRBD2	TGTGCCAGCTCACCTGTACTAGCGGGAGCTGGGGCCAACGTCCTGACTTTC	CASSPVLAGAGANVLTF
TRBV7-8	TRBJ2-7	.	.	TGTGCCAGCAGCCGCGAGCGGGCCTACGAGCAGTACTTC	CASSRERAYEQYF
TRBV2	TRBJ2-1	few	TRBD2	TGTGCCAGCAGACCGGGACTAGCCTCCTACAATGAGCAGTTCTTC	CASRPGLASYNEQFF
TRBV25-1	TRBJ2-7	.	TRBD2	TGTGCCAGCAGTGATACTAGCGGGGGATCTTACGAGCAGTACTTC	CASSDTSGGSYEQYF
TRBV19	TRBJ1-5	.	.	TGTGCCAGTAGTACTGGGGCGGGCAATCAGCCCCAGCATTTT	CASSTGAGNQPQHF
TRBV6-1	TRBJ2-7	.	.	TGTGCCAGCAGTGAAGAGAAGCCCCGTGGCAGGGGACCCCTTTGGGAGCAGTACTTC	CASSEEKPRGRGPLWEQYF
TRBV19	TRBJ2-5	.	.	TGTGCCAGTAGCAGAAAAAGGGGCGTTGTTGAGACCCAGTACTTC	CASSRKRGVVETQYF
TRBV11-2	TRBJ1-4	.	.	TGTGCCAGCAGCCCCGAACTAAGGGGCCAGGATGGGAAACTGTTTTTT	CASSPELRGQDGKLFF
TRBV4-2	TRBJ1-2	.	.	TGTGCCAGCAGCCAAGATTACGGGGTTGCGGCTGGCTACACCTTC	CASSQDYGVAAGYTF
TRBV7-8	TRBJ1-4	.	TRBD1	TGTGCCAGCAGCGTACGCTTACCGGGACAGGGGAATGAAAAACTGTTTTTT	CASSVRLPGQGNEKLFF
TRBV7-2	TRBJ1-6	.	.	TGTGCCAGCCATGGGTCACAGGGCTCACCCCTCCACTTT	CASHGSQGSPLHF
TRBV7-2	TRBJ2-2	.	.	TGTGCCAGCAGCACTGCTAACACCGGGGAGCTGTTTTTT	CASSTANTGELFF
TRBV11-3	TRBJ1-2	.	.	TGTGCCAGCAGCTTAGAAGCGGGTTTCCCCTATGGCTACACCTTC	CASSLEAGFPYGYTF